This T cell receptor beta chain was retrieved from a study of shared clonotypes between healthy human individuals. At the level of the study: Per-donor plates numbered three CD4 naive, three CD4 memory, two CD8 naive and one CD8 memory.

The table lists this clone with a count of one. Here immunoSEQ multiplex PCR was the method, and the copy in TCRdb shows in-frame clones only, minus some. The table includes over a million clones, about three quarters detected once. The sequence came from a young man in good health. Sequenced input: memory CD4+ T cells sorted from blood. Subset denoted: CD45RA-negative fraction.

The CDR3 DNA follows: TGTGCCAGCAGTTACACACTGTCCGAGCAGTACTTC. It yields the protein CASSYTLSEQYF. The gene calls are TRBV6-6 and TRBJ2-7; D unclear. Germline CDR1 MNHNY, CDR2 SVGAGI (reference sequence). The V end was cut by 2 bases, the J end by 6 bases, with 8 bases between. The CDR3 consists of 12 residues.